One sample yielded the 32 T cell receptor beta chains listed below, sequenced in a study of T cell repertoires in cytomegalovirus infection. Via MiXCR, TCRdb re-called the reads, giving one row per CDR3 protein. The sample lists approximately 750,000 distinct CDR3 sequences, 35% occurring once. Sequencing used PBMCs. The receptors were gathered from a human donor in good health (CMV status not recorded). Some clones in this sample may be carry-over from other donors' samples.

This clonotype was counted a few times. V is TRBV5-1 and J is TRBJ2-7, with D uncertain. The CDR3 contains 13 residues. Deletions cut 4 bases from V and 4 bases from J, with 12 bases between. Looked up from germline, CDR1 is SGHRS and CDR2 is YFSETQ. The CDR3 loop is CASSLKDGYEQYF. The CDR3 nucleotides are TGCGCCAGCAGCCTTAAGGACGGGTACGAGCAGTACTTC.

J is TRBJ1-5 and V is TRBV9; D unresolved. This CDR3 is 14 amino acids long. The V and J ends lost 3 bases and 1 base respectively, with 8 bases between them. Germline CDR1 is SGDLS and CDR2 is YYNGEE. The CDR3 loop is CASSEGISNQPQHF. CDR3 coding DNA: TGTGCCAGCAGCGAGGGTATCAGCAATCAGCCCCAGCATTTT.

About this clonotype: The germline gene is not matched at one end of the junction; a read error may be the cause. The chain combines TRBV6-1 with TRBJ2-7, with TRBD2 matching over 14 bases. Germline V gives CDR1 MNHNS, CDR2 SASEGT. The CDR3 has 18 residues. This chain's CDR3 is CASSEAGTSGRFSYEHYF. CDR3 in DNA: TGTGCCAGCAGTGAAGCGGGGACTAGCGGGAGATTCTCCTACGAGCATTACTTC.

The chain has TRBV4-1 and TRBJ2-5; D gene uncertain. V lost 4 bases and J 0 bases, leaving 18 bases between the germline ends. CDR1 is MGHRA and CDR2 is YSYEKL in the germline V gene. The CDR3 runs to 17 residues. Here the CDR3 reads CASSREPQTGYQETQYF. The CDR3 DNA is TGCGCCAGCAGCCGAGAGCCTCAAACGGGCTACCAAGAGACCCAGTACTTC.

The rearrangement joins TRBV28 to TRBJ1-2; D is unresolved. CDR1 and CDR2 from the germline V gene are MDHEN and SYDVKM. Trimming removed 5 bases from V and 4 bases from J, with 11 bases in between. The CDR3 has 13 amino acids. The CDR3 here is CASSPYNLYGYTF. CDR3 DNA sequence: TGTGCCAGCAGTCCCTACAATCTCTATGGCTACACCTTC.

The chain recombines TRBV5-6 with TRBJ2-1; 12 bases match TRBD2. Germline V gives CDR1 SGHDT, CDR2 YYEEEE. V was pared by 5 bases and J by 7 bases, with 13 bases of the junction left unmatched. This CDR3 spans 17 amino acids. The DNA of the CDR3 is TGTGCCAGCAGTCAAAGGGCTAGCGGGAGGGCTAGGAATGAGCAGTTCTTC. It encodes CASSQRASGRARNEQFF.

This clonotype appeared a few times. This CDR3 is CASRDAYFWDEQFF. The CDR3 region has the DNA TGTGCCAGCCGGGACGCCTACTTTTGGGATGAGCAGTTCTTC. The chain joins TRBV6-6 to TRBJ2-1, with D possibly being TRBD1 or TRBD2 (5 bases each). V was pared by 8 bases and J by 8 bases, with 19 bases between. CDR3 length: 14 residues. CDR1 and CDR2 (germline): MNHNY, SVGAGI (reference sequence).

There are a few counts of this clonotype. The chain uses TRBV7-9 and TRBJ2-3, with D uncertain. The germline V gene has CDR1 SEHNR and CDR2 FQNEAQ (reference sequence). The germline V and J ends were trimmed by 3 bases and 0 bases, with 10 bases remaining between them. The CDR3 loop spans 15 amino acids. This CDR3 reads CASSFRTESTDTQYF. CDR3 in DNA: TGTGCCAGCAGCTTTCGGACGGAGAGCACAGATACGCAGTATTTT.

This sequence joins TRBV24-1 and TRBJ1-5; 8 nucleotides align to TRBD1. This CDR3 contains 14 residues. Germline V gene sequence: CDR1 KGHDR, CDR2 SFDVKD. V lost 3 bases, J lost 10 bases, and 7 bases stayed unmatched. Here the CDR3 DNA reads TGTGCCACCAGTGATGGACAGGGATTGGGACCCCAGCATTTT. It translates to CATSDGQGLGPQHF.

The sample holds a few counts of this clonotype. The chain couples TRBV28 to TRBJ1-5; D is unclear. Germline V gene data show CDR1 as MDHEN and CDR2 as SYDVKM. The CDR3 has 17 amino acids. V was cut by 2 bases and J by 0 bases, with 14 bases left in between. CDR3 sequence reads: CASSLPSILNSNQPQHF. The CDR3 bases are TGTGCCAGCAGTTTACCTTCCATCCTAAATAGCAATCAGCCCCAGCATTTT.

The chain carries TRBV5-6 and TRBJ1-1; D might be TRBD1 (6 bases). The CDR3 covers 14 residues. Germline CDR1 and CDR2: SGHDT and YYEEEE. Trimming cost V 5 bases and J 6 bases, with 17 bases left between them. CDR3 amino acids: CASRRATGMAEAFF. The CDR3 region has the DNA TGTGCCAGCAGGCGGGCCACAGGGATGGCTGAAGCTTTCTTT.

The CDR3 DNA reads as TGCGCCAGCTCCGGGACAGGGGGATCCAATACGCAGTATTTT. As protein: CASSGTGGSNTQYF. This chain uses TRBV5-1 with TRBJ2-3, with 11 bases fitting TRBD1. The CDR3 covers 14 residues. Per germline, CDR1 SGHRS and CDR2 YFSETQ. The J segment lost 7 bases and the V segment lost 7 bases, leaving 8 bases of the junction unmatched.

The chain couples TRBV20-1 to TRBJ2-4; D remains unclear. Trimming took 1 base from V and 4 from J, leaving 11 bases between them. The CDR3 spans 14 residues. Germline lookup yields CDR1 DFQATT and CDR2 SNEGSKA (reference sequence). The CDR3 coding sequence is TGCAGTGCTAGAGCCCCCGCGACAAAAAACATTCAGTACTTC. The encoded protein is CSARAPATKNIQYF.

CDR3 protein: CATAGTVSNQPQHF. CDR3 nucleotides: TGTGCCACCGCTGGGACAGTCAGCAATCAGCCCCAGCATTTT. The rearrangement uses TRBV10-3 and TRBJ1-5, with 7 bases lining up with TRBD1. After removal of 10 bases from V and 1 base from J, the junction contained 7 bases not matched to a gene. This CDR3 spans 14 amino acids. Germline-derived CDR1 and CDR2 are ENHRY and SYGVKD.

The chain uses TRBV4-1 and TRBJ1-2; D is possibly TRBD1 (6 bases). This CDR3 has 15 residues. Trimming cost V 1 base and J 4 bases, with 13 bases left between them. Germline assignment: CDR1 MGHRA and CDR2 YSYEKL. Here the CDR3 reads CASSQGSTGTYGYTF. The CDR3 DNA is TGCGCCAGCAGCCAAGGGTCGACAGGCACCTATGGCTACACCTTC.

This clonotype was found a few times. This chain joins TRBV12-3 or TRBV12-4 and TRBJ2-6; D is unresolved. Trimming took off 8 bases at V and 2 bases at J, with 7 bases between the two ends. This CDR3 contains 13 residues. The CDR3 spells CASPPPGANVLTF. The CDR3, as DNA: TGTGCCAGCCCCCCCCCTGGGGCCAACGTCCTGACTTTC.

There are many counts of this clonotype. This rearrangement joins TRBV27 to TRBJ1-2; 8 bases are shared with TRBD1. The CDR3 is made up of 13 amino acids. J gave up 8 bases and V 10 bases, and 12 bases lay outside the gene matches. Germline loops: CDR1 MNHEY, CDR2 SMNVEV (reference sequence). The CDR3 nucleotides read TGTGCCACCAGAGGACAGGGTGCGGAGGGCTACACCTTC. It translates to CATRGQGAEGYTF.

CDR3 in DNA: TGTGCCAGCAGCCAAGGGCGGAGCAGCAATCAGCCCCAGCATTTT. Translation gives CASSQGRSSNQPQHF. The V and J genes are TRBV4-2 and TRBJ1-5; no reliable D call. The CDR3 is made up of 15 amino acids. The germline gives CDR1 LGHNA, CDR2 YNFKEQ. The V end lost 1 base, the J end lost 1 base, and 8 bases lay between the germline ends.

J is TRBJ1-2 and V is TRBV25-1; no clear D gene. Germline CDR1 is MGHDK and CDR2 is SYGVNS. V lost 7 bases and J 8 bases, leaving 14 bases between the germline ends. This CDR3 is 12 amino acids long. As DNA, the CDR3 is TGTGCCAGCACCTCCCCGCTTGGGGGCTACACCTTC. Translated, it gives CASTSPLGGYTF.

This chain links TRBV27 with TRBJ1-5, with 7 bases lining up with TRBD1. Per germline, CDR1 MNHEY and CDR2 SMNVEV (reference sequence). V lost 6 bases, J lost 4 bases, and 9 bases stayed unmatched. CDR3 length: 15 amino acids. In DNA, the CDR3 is TGTGCCAGCAGCACGAGACAGGGCCTTAATCAGCCCCAGCATTTT. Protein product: CASSTRQGLNQPQHF.

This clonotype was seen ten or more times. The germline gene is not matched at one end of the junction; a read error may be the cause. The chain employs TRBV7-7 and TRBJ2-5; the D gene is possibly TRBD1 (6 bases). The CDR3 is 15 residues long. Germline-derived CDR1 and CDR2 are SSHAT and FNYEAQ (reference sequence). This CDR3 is CASSYRDKMWETQYF. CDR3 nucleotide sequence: TGTGCTAGCAGCTACAGGGACAAGATGTGGGAGACCCAGTACTTC.

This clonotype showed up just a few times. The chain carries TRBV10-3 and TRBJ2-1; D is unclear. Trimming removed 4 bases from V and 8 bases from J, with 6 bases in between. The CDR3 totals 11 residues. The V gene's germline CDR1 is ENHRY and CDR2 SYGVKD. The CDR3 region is CAISGGDEQFF. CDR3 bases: TGTGCCATCAGTGGAGGTGATGAGCAGTTCTTC.

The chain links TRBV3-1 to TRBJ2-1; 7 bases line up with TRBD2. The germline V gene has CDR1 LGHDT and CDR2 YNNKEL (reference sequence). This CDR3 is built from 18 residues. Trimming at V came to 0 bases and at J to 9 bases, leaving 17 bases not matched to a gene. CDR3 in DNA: TGTGCCAGCAGCCAAGACTGGCGCGGGAGTGTGTCTCGGGGTGAGCAGTTCTTC. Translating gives CASSQDWRGSVSRGEQFF.

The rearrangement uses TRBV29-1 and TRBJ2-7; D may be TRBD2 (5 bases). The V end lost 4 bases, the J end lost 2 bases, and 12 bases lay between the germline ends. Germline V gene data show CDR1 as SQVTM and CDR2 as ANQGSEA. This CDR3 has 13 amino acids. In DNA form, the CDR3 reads TGCAGCGTTGGGCCGAGAGGGACCTACGAGCAGTACTTC. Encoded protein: CSVGPRGTYEQYF.

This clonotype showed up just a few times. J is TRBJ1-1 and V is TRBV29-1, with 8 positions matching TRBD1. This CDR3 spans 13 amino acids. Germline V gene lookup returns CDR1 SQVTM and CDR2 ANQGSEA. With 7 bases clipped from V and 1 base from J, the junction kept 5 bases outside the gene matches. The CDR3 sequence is CSADRGQNTEAFF. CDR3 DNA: TGCAGCGCTGACAGGGGCCAGAACACTGAAGCTTTCTTT.

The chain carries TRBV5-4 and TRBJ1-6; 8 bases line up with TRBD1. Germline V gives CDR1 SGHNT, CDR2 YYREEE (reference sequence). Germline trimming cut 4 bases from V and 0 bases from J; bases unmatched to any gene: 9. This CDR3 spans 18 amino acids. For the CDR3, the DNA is TGTGCCAGCAGCGGCAAAAGACAGGGGAGCTCCTATAATTCACCCCTCCACTTT. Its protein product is CASSGKRQGSSYNSPLHF.

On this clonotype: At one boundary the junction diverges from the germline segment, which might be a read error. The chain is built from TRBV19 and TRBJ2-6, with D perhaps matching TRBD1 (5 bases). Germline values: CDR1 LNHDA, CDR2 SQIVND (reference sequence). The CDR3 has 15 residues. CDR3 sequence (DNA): TGTGCCAGTAGAATGACTCACTCTGGGGCCAACGTCCTTACTTTC. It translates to CASRMTHSGANVLTF.

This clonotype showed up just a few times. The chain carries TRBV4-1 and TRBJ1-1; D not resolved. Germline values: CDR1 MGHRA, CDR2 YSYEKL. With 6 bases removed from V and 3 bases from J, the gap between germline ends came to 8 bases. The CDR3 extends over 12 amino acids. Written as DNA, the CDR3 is TGCGCCAGCAGAGTCGGGGACACTGAAGCTTTCTTT. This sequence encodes CASRVGDTEAFF.

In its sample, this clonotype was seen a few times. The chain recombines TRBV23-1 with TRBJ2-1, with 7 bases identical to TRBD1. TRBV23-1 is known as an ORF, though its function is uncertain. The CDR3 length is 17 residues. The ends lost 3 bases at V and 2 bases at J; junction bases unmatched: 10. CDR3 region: CASSHTTGTATYNEQFF. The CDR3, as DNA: TGCGCCAGCAGTCATACGACCGGGACAGCCACCTACAATGAGCAGTTCTTC.

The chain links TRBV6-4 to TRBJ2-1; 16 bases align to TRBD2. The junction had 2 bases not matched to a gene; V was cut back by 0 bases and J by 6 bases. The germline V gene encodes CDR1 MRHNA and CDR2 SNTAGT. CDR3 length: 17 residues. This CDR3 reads CASSDSGLAGGRNEQFF. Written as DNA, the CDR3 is TGTGCCAGCAGTGACTCGGGACTAGCGGGAGGGCGCAATGAGCAGTTCTTC.

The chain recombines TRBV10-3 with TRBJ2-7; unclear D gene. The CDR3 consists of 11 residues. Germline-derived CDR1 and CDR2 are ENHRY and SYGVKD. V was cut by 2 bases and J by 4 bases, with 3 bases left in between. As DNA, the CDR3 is TGTGCCATCAGTGAGAGGTACGAGCAGTACTTC. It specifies CAISERYEQYF.

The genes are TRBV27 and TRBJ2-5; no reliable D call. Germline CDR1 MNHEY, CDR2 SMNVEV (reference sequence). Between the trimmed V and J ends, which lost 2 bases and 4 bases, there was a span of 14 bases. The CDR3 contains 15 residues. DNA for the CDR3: TGTGCCAGCAGTTTAAGCCCAGTCCTAGTAGAGACCCAGTACTTC. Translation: CASSLSPVLVETQYF.